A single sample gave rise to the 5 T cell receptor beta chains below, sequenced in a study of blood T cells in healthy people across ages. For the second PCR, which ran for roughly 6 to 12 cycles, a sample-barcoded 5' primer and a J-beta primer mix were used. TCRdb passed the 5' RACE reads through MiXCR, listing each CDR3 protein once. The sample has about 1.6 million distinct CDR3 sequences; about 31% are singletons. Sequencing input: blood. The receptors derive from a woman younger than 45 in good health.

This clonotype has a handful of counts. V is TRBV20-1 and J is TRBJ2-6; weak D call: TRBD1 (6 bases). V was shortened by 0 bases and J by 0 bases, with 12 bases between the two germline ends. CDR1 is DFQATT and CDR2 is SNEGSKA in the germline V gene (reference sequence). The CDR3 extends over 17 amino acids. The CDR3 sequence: CSARDVTGPSGANVLTF. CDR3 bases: TGCAGTGCTAGAGATGTAACAGGGCCCTCTGGGGCCAACGTCCTGACTTTC.

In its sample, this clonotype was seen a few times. The CDR3: CSATGTSLKEFF. CDR3 in DNA: TGCAGTGCTACCGGGACTTCCCTGAAGGAGTTCTTC. The chain joins TRBV20-1 to TRBJ2-1, with a weak D call TRBD2 (6 bases). Germline V CDR1 and CDR2: DFQATT, SNEGSKA (reference sequence). This CDR3 comprises 12 residues. The ends were cut back, 4 bases at V and 14 bases at J, with 18 bases in the middle.

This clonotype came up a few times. CDR3 in DNA: TGCGCCAGCAGCCAAGGTCTGGCAGGGGTGGTATCAACTAATGAAAAACTGTTTTTT. It yields the protein CASSQGLAGVVSTNEKLFF. The chain employs TRBV4-1 and TRBJ1-4, with D maybe TRBD1 (6 bases). V lost 1 base, J lost 0 bases, and 18 bases lay in between. The germline CDR1 and CDR2 sequences are MGHRA and YSYEKL. The length of the CDR3 is 19 residues.

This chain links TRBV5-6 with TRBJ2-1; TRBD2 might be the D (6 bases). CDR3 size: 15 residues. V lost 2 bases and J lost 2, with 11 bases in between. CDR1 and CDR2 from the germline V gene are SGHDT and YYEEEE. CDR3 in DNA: TGTGCCAGCAGCTTCTACGGCGGGACCTACAATGAGCAGTTCTTC. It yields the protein CASSFYGGTYNEQFF. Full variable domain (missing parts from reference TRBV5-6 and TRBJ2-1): DAGVTQSPTHLIKTRGQQVTLRCSPKSGHDTVSWYQQALGQGPQFIFQYYEEEERQRGNFPDRFSGHQFPNYSSELNVNALLLGDSALYLCASSFYGGTYNEQFFGPGTRLTVL.

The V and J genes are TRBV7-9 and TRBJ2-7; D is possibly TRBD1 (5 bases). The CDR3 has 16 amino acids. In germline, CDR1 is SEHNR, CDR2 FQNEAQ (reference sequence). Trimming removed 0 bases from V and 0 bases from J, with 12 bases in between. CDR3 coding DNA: TGTGCCAGCAGCTTAGCTGGACAATCCCGCTCCTACGAGCAGTACTTC. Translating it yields CASSLAGQSRSYEQYF.